This TCR beta chain was captured in a study of cytomegalovirus exposure and HLA in healthy donors. Across the whole study: Earlier, 150 million to 200 million T cells were analyzed, and over 95 million unique TCR beta sequences were found among them. Study results and caveats: A later analysis by the authors found several of the most significant clusters apparently linked to common viral pathogens.

To note about this clone: Its antigen is unknown.

The V gene end was trimmed by 5 bases and the J gene end by 4 bases; junction bases not matched to a gene: 8. Germline V gene sequence: CDR1 MNHNS, CDR2 SASEGT. The CDR3 has 15 residues. In the PCR, 60 Vbeta and 13 Jbeta primers were used. As processed by the authors: In a later analysis, about 9.9 million of tens of millions of unique beta chains occurred in at least two donors. The data were produced by immunoSEQ multiplex PCR, yet TCRdb's version contains in-frame clones alone and is incomplete. That table is the source of V, J and clone size, and D and trimming were worked out from the DNA. This sample carries approximately 100,000 clones, 64% of them seen once, and the ten largest clones take roughly 3.2%.

The sequence was obtained from a man aged 55 to 70 in good health and CMV-seronegative. The J gene is TRBJ2-5, the V gene TRBV6-1, with TRBD2 matching 9 bases. The sequenced sample consisted of PBMCs. In DNA form, the CDR3 reads TGTGCCAGCAGTTTTTTTACAGCGGGGGGAGAGACCCAGTACTTC. It specifies CASSFFTAGGETQYF.